The 24 T cell receptor beta chains in this list originate from one sample, sequenced in a study of monozygotic twins with inflammatory bowel disease. TCRdb reprocessed the 5' RACE reads and keeps a single row for each CDR3 protein, giving no DNA. This repertoire comprises more than 300,000 distinct CDR3 sequences; its ten largest clones make up 2% to 3%. Input material: blood. These receptors were obtained from a human donor with ulcerative colitis or Crohn's disease, or a healthy co-twin of an affected twin (not recorded which).

This chain joins TRBV19 and TRBJ2-7; the D call from TCRdb, TRBD1, cannot be confirmed without DNA. Germline CDR1 reads LNHDA; CDR2 reads SQIVND (reference sequence). The CDR3 runs to 13 residues. CDR3: CASSPKGGREQYF.

V is TRBV12-3 or TRBV12-4 and J is TRBJ2-1; the D call from TCRdb, TRBD2, cannot be confirmed without DNA. This CDR3 spans 16 amino acids. CDR3 in amino acids: CASSWGLAGGYNEQFF.

The genes are TRBV11-2 and TRBJ1-1; the TCRdb D gene call, TRBD1, has no DNA to confirm it. The CDR3 consists of 14 residues. CDR1 is SGHAT and CDR2 is FQNNGV in the germline V gene. CDR3 sequence: CASSFFRGNTEAFF.

The chain joins TRBV27 to TRBJ2-3; with no DNA, the TCRdb D assignment of TRBD2 cannot be verified. Germline lookup yields CDR1 MNHEY and CDR2 SMNVEV (reference sequence). The CDR3 is made up of 18 amino acids. This CDR3 reads CASSLESGLAGDPDTQYF.

The J gene is TRBJ2-7, the V gene TRBV7-9; the TRBD1 assignment by TCRdb is unverifiable without DNA. This CDR3 contains 17 residues. Per germline, CDR1 SEHNR and CDR2 FQNEAQ (reference sequence). The chain's CDR3 is CASSLAYGGDLSYEQYF.

The chain carries TRBV18 and TRBJ2-5; the TRBD1 assignment by TCRdb is unverifiable without DNA. Per germline, CDR1 KGHSH and CDR2 LQKENI. This CDR3 spans 13 amino acids. The CDR3 is CASSPRQQETQYF.

The CDR3 is CASSQGAGTGRYEQYF. The chain is built from TRBV4-3 and TRBJ2-7; the D call from TCRdb, TRBD1, cannot be confirmed without DNA. This CDR3 spans 16 amino acids. Germline CDR1 LGHNA, CDR2 YSLEER.

The chain carries TRBV7-2 and TRBJ1-1; TCRdb indicates TRBD1, and absent DNA this call remains unverified. Germline values: CDR1 SGHTA, CDR2 FQGNSA. This CDR3 is built from 17 residues. CDR3 region: CASSLAGQGIWNTEAFF.

The genes are TRBV20-1 and TRBJ1-5; TCRdb indicates TRBD1, and absent DNA this call remains unverified. The germline gives CDR1 DFQATT, CDR2 SNEGSKA (reference sequence). The CDR3 contains 15 residues. CDR3 residues: CSTRESGTVNQPQHF.

The chain is built from TRBV9 and TRBJ2-7; TCRdb proposes TRBD1, but this gene call is untestable without DNA. The CDR3 contains 14 residues. Germline V CDR1 and CDR2: SGDLS, YYNGEE. The CDR3 loop reads CASSVVGDKGEQYF.

The CDR3 here is CASTPGQGHSEAFF. The V gene is TRBV5-1, the J gene TRBJ1-1; absent DNA, TCRdb's TRBD1 call cannot be checked. CDR1 and CDR2 from the germline V gene are SGHRS and YFSETQ. The CDR3 runs 14 residues.

This chain's CDR3 is CASSHGPVNTEAFF. The V call is TRBV5-1, the J call TRBJ1-1. The V gene's germline CDR1 is SGHRS and CDR2 YFSETQ. This CDR3 has 14 residues.

The V and J genes are TRBV6-1 and TRBJ1-2; the D call of TRBD1 rests on TCRdb alone, since no DNA is present to check it. CDR3 length: 16 residues. Germline loops: CDR1 MNHNS, CDR2 SASEGT. Here the CDR3 reads CASNGGGGNTNYGYTF.

V and J are TRBV24-1 and TRBJ2-6. In germline, CDR1 is KGHDR, CDR2 SFDVKD. CDR3 length: 16 amino acids. CDR3 sequence: CATSEGLNSGANVLTF.

The V gene is TRBV5-1, the J gene TRBJ1-2; TCRdb's D gene call, TRBD1, goes unchecked for lack of DNA. CDR1 is SGHRS, CDR2 YFSETQ, per germline. The CDR3 totals 13 residues. CDR3 sequence reads: CASSTGTNYGYTF.

The CDR3 sequence is CASKNTQGSGNTIYF. This chain uses TRBV18 with TRBJ1-3. CDR1 KGHSH and CDR2 LQKENI come from the germline V gene. This CDR3 contains 15 residues.

V and J are TRBV7-3 and TRBJ2-1; the D call from TCRdb, TRBD2, cannot be confirmed without DNA. Germline values: CDR1 SGHTA, CDR2 FQGTGA. The CDR3 has 17 amino acids. Here the CDR3 reads CASSLTGLAGVYNEQFF.

The J gene is TRBJ1-2, the V gene TRBV29-1. Germline CDR1 reads SQVTM; CDR2 reads ANQGSEA. CDR3 length: 15 amino acids. CDR3 protein: CSVGSTGSRGSGYTF.

The chain couples TRBV6-2 or TRBV6-3 to TRBJ2-7; without DNA, the TCRdb call of TRBD1 cannot be checked. This CDR3 contains 14 residues. In germline, CDR1 is MNHEY, CDR2 SVGEGT. CDR3 protein: CASRETGVSYEQYF.

The chain is built from TRBV5-1 and TRBJ2-6. There are 15 residues in the CDR3. Germline CDR1 reads SGHRS; CDR2 reads YFSETQ. CDR3: CASSLVTSGANVLTF.

The V and J genes are TRBV29-1 and TRBJ2-1; TCRdb selects TRBD1, and the lack of DNA leaves this call unchecked. The germline gives CDR1 SQVTM, CDR2 ANQGSEA. The CDR3 length is 14 residues. The CDR3 sequence: CSVERPGEVNEQFF.

The rearrangement uses TRBV5-1 and TRBJ1-1; TCRdb returns TRBD1, unconfirmable since there is no DNA. The CDR3 runs to 12 residues. Looked up from germline, CDR1 is SGHRS and CDR2 is YFSETQ. The chain's CDR3 is CASSRDFTEAFF.

V gene TRBV9 combines with J gene TRBJ2-5; the D gene TCRdb calls, TRBD1, cannot be checked with no DNA. Germline V gene lookup returns CDR1 SGDLS and CDR2 YYNGEE. The CDR3 has 14 residues. CDR3 amino acids: CASNPDGNQETQYF.

V and J are TRBV10-3 and TRBJ2-1; TCRdb outputs TRBD1, but without DNA this stays unchecked. The CDR3 loop spans 16 amino acids. Germline CDR1 ENHRY, CDR2 SYGVKD. CDR3 loop: CAISEFRASSYNEQFF.